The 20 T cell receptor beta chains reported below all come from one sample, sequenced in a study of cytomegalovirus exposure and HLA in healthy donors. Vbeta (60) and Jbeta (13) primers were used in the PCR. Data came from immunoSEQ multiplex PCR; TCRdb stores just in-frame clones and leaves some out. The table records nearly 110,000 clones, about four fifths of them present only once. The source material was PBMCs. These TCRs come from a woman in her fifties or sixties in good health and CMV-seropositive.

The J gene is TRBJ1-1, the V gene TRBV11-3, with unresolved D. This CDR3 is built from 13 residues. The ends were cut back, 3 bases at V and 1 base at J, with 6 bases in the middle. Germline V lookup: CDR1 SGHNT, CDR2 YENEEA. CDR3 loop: CASSLLENTEAFF. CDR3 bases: TGTGCCAGCAGCTTGCTAGAGAACACTGAAGCTTTCTTT.

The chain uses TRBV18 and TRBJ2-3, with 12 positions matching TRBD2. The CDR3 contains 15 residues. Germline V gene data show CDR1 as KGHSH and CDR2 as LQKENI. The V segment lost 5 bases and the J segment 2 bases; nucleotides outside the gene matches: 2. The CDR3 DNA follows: TGTGCCAGCTCAACTAGCGGGGGGCTCACAGATACGCAGTATTTT. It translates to CASSTSGGLTDTQYF.

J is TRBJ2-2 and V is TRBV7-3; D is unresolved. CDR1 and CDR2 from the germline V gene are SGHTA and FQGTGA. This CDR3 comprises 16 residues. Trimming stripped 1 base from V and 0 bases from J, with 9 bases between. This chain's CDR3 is CASSLNGPSNTGELFF. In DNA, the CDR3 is TGTGCCAGCAGCTTAAATGGGCCCTCGAACACCGGGGAGCTGTTTTTT.

The CDR3 bases are TGTGCCAGCAGCTACAGGGAGGCGCGTGAAAAACTGTTTTTT. Its protein is CASSYREAREKLFF. J is TRBJ1-4 and V is TRBV6-6; D might be TRBD1 (6 bases). Between the trimmed V and J ends, which lost 6 bases and 7 bases, there was a span of 15 bases. This CDR3 region has 14 residues. In germline, CDR1 is MNHNY, CDR2 SVGAGI (reference sequence).

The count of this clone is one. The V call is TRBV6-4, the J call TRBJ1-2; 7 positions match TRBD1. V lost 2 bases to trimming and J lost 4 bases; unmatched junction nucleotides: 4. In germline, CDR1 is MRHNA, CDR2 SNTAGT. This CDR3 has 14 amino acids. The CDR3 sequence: CASSDQGGSYGYTF. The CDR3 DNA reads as TGTGCCAGCAGTGACCAGGGGGGTAGCTATGGCTACACCTTC.

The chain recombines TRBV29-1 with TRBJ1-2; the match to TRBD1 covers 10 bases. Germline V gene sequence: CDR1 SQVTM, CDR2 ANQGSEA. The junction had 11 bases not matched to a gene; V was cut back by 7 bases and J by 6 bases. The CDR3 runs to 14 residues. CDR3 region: CSARDRGSEDGYTF. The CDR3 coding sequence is TGCAGCGCCCGGGACAGGGGATCGGAGGATGGCTACACCTTC.

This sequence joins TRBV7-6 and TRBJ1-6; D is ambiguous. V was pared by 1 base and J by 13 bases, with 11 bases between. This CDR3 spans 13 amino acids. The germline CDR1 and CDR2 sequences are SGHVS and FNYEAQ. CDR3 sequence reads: CASSLDSAGPLHF. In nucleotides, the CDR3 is TGTGCCAGCAGCTTAGATTCGGCCGGGCCCCTCCACTTT.

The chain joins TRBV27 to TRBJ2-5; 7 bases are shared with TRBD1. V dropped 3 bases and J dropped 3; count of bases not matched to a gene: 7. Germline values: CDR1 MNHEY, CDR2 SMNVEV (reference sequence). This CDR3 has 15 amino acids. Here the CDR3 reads CASSFLGTEKETQYF. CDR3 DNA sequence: TGTGCCAGCAGTTTCCTCGGGACAGAAAAAGAGACCCAGTACTTC.

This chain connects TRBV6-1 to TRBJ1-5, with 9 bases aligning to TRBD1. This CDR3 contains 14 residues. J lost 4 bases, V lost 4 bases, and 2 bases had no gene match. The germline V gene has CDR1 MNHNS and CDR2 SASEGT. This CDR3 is CASSGGTGNQPQHF. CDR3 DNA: TGTGCCAGCAGTGGGGGGACAGGGAATCAGCCCCAGCATTTT.

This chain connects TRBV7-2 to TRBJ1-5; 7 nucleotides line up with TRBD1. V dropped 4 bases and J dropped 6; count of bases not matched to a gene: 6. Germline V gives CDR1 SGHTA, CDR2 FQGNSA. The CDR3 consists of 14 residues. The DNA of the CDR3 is TGTGCCAGCAGCTCCCAGGGGGGTGCTCAGCCCCAGCATTTT. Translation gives CASSSQGGAQPQHF.

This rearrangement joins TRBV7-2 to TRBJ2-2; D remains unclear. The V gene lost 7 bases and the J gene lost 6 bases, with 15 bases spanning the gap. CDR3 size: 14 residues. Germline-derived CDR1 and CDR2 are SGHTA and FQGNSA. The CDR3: CASNFPGYAGELFF. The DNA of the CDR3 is TGTGCCAGCAACTTCCCGGGTTATGCCGGGGAGCTGTTTTTT.

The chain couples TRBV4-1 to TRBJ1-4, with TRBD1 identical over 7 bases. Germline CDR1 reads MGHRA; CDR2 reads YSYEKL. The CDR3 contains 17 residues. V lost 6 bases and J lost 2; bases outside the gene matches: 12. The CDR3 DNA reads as TGCGCCAGCAGGGACCTAAATTGGGGACAGACTAATGAAAAACTGTTTTTT. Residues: CASRDLNWGQTNEKLFF.

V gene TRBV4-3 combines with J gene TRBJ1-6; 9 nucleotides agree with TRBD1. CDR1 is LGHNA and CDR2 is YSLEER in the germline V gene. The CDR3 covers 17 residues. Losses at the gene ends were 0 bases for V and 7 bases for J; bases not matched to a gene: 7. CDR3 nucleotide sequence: TGCGCCAGCAGCCAAGATGGAGAGGGACAGGGAAATTCACCCCTCCACTTT. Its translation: CASSQDGEGQGNSPLHF.

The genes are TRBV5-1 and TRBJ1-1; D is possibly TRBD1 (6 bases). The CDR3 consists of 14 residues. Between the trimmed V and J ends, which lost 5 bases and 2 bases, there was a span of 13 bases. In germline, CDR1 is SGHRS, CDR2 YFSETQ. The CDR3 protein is CASSRGAANTEAFF. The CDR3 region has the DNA TGCGCCAGCAGTCGGGGGGCGGCTAACACTGAAGCTTTCTTT.

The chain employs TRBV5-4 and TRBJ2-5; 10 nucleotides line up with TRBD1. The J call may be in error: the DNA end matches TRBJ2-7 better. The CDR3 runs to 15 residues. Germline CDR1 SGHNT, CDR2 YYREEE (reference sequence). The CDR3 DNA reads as TGTGCCAGCAGCGGGGGGGACAGGGGAACCTACGAGCAGTACTTC. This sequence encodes CASSGGDRGTYEQYF.

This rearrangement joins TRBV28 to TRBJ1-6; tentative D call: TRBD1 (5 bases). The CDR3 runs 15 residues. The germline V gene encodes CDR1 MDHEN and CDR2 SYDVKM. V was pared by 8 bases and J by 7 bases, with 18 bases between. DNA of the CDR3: TGTGCCAGCCACCCTCGGCCCAGGGCGAATTCACCCCTCCACTTT. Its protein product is CASHPRPRANSPLHF.

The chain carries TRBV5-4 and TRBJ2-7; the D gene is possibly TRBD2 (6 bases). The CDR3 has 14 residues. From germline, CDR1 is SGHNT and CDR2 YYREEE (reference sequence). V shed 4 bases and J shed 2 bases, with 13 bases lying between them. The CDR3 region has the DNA TGTGCCAGCAGCCCCCTCACGGGGGCCTACGAGCAGTACTTC. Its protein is CASSPLTGAYEQYF.

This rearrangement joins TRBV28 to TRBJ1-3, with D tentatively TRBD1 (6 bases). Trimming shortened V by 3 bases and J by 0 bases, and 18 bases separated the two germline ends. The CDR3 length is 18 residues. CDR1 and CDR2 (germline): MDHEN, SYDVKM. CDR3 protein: CASSFRGIGTSSGNTIYF. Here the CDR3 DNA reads TGTGCCAGCAGTTTTAGGGGGATAGGAACCAGCTCTGGAAACACCATATATTTT.

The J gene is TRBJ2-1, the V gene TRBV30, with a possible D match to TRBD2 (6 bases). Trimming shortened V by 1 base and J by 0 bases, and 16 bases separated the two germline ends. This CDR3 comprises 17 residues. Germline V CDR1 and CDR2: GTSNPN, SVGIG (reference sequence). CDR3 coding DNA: TGTGCCTGGAGTGATCCCAGAGCGGGTTACTCCTACAATGAGCAGTTCTTC. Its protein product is CAWSDPRAGYSYNEQFF.

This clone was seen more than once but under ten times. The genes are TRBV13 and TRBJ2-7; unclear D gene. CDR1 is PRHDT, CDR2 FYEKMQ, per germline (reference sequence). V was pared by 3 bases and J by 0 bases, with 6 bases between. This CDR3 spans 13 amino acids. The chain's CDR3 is CASSLVSSYEQYF. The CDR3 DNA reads TGTGCCAGCAGCTTGGTCAGCTCCTACGAGCAGTACTTC.